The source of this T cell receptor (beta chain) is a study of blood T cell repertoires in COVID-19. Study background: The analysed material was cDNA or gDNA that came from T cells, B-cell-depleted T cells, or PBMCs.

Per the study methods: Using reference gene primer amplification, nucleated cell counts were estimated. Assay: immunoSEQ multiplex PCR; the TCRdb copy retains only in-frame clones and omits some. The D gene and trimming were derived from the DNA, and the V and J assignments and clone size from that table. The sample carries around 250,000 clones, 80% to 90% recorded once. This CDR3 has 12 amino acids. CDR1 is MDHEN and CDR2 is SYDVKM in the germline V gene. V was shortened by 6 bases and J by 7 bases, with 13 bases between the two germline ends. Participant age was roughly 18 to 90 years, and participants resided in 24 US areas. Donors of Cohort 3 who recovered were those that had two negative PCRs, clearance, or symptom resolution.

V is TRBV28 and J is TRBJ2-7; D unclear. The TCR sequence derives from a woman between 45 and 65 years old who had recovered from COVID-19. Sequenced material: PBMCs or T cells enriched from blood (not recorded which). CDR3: CASRRNTEEQYF. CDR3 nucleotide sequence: TGTGCCAGCAGGCGGAATACGGAGGAGCAGTACTTC.